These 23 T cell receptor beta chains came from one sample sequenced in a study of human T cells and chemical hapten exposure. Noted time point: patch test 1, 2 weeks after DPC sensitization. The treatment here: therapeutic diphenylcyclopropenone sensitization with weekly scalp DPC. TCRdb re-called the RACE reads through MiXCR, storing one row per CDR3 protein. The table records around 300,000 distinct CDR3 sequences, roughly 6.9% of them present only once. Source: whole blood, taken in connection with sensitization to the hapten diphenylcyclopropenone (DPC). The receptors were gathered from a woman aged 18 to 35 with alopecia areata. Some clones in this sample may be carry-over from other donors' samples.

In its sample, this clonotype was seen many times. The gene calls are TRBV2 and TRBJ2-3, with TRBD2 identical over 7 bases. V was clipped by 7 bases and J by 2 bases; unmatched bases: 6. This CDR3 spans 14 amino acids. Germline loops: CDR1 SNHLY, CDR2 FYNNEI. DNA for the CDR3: TGTGCCAGCACGGAGCGGGGCCCCACAGATACGCAGTATTTT. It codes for CASTERGPTDTQYF.

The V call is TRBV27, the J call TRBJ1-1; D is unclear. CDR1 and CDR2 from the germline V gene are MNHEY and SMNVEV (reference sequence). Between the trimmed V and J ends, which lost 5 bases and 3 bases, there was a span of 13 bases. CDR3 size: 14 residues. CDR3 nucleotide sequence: TGTGCCAGCAGTCTTGGACGGGTACACACTGAAGCTTTCTTT. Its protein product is CASSLGRVHTEAFF.

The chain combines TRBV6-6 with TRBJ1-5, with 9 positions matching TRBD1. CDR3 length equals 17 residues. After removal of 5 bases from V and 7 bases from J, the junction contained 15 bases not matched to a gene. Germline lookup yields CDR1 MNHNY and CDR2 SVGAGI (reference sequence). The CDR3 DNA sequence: TGTGCCAGCAGTCCTAGCCGTTGGGACAGGGAACGCCAGCCCCAGCATTTT. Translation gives CASSPSRWDRERQPQHF.

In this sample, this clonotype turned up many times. The DNA for the CDR3 is TGTGCCAGCAGCTCCTCGACAGGGGGCGGAAAGACCCAGTACTTC. It specifies CASSSSTGGGKTQYF. This chain connects TRBV7-6 to TRBJ2-5; 10 bases are a match to TRBD1. J lost 6 bases, V lost 4 bases, and 8 bases had no gene match. The CDR3 is made up of 15 amino acids. Germline V gene sequence: CDR1 SGHVS, CDR2 FNYEAQ.

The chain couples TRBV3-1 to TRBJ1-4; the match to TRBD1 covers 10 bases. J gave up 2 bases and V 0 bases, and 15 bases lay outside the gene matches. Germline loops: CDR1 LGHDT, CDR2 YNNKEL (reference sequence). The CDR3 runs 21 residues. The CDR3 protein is CASSQDPFVDGTGATNEKLFF. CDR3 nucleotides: TGTGCCAGCAGCCAAGACCCCTTCGTAGACGGGACAGGGGCTACTAATGAAAAACTGTTTTTT.

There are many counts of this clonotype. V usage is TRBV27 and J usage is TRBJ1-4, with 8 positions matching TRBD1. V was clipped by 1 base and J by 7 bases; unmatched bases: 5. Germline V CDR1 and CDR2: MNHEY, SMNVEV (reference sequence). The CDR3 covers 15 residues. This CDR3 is CASSLFQGAFEKLFF. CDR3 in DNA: TGTGCCAGCAGTTTATTCCAGGGGGCGTTTGAAAAACTGTTTTTT.

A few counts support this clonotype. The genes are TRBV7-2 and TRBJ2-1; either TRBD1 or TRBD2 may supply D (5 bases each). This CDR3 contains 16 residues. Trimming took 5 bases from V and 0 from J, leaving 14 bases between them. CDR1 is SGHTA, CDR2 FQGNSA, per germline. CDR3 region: CASSKPGRSSYNEQFF. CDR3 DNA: TGTGCCAGCAGCAAGCCGGGACGGAGCTCCTACAATGAGCAGTTCTTC.

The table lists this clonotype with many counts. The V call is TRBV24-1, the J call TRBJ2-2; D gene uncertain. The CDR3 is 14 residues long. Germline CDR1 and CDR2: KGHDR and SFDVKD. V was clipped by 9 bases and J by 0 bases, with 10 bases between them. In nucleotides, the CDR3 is TGTGCCACCGCCGGACGGCCGAACACCGGGGAGCTGTTTTTT. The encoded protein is CATAGRPNTGELFF.

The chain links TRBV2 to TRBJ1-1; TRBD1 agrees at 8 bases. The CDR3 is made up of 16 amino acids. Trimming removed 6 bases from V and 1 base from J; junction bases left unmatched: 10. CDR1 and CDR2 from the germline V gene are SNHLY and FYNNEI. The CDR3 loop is CASSLNRDRKNTEAFF. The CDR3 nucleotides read TGTGCCAGCAGCCTTAACCGGGACAGGAAGAACACTGAAGCTTTCTTT.

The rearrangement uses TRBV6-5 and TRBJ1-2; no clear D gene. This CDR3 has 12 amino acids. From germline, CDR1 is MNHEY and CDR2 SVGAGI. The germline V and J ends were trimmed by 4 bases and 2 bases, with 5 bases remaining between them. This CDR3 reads CASSSDNYGYTF. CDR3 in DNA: TGTGCCAGCAGTTCCGACAACTATGGCTACACCTTC.

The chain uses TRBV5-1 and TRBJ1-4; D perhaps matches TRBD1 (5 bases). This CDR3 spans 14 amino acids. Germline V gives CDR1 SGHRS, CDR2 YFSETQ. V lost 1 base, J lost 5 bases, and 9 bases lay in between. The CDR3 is CASSLRGRNEKLFF. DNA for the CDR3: TGCGCCAGCAGCTTGCGGGGGAGGAATGAAAAACTGTTTTTT.

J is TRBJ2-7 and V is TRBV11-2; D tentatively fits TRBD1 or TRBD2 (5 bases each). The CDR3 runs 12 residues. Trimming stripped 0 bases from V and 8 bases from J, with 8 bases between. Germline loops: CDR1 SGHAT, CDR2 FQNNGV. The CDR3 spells CASSLDQGQQYF. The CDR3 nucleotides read TGTGCCAGCAGCTTAGATCAGGGACAGCAGTACTTC.

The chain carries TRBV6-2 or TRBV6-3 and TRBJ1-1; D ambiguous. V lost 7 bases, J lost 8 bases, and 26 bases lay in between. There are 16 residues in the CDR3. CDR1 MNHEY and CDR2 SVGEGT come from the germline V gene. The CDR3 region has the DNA TGTGCCAGCACCATATCACGGACCCCTTACGCCAGCGAAGCTTTCTTT. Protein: CASTISRTPYASEAFF.

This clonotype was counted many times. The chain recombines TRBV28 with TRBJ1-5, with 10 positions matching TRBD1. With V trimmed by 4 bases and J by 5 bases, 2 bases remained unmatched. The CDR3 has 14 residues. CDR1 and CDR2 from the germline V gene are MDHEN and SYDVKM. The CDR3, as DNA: TGTGCCAGCAGTTCCGGACAGGGGGATCAGCCCCAGCATTTT. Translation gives CASSSGQGDQPQHF. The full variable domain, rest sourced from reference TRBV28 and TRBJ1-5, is DVKVTQSSRYLVKRTGEKVFLECVQDMDHENMFWYRQDPGLGLRLIYFSYDVKMKEKGDIPEGYSVSREKKERFSLILESASTNQTSMYLCASSSGQGDQPQHFGDGTRLSIL.

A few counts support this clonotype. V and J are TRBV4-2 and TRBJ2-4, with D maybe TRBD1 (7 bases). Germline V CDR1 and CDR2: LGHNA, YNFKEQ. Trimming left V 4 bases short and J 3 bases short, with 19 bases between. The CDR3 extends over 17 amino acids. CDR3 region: CASSPLEGRGDKNIQYF. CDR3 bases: TGTGCCAGCAGCCCACTAGAAGGCAGGGGGGACAAAAACATTCAGTACTTC.

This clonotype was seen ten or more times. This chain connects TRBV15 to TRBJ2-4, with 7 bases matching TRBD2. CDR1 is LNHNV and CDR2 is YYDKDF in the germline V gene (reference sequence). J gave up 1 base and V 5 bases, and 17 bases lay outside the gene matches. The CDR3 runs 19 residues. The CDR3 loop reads CATSPEAGRGVMAKNIQYF. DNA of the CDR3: TGTGCCACCAGCCCAGAGGCAGGGAGGGGTGTTATGGCCAAAAACATTCAGTACTTC.

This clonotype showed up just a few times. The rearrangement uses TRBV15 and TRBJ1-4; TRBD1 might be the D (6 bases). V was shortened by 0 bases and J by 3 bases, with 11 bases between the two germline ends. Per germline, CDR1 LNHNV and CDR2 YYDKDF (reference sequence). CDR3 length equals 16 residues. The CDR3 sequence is CATSRDRGAANEKLFF. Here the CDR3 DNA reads TGTGCCACCAGCAGAGATCGGGGGGCAGCTAATGAAAAACTGTTTTTT.

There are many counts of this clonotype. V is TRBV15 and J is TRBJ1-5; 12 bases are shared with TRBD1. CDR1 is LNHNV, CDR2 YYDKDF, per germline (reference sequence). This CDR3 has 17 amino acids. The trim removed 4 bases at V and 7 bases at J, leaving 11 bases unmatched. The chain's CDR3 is CATSTSTGQGAWQPQHF. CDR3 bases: TGTGCCACCAGCACCAGTACGGGACAGGGGGCATGGCAGCCCCAGCATTTT.

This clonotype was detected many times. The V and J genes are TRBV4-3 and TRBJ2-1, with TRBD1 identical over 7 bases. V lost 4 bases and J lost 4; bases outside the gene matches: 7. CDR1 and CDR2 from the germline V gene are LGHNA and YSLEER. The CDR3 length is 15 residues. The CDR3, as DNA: TGCGCCAGCAGCCCCGACAGGGAATCTTACAATGAGCAGTTCTTC. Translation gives CASSPDRESYNEQFF.

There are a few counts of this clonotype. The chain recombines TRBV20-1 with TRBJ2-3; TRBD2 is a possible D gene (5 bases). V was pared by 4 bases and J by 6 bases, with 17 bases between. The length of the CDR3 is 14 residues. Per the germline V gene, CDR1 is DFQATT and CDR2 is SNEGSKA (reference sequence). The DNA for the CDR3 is TGCAGTGCTAAAAAACCGGGGTTCCCTGATACGCAGTATTTT. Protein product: CSAKKPGFPDTQYF.

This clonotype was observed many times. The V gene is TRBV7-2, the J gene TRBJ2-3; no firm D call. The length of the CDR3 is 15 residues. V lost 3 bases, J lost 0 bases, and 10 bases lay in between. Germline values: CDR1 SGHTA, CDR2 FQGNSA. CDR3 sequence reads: CASSFTLTSTDTQYF. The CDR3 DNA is TGTGCCAGCAGCTTTACGCTTACTAGCACAGATACGCAGTATTTT. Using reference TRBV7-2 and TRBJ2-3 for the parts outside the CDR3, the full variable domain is GAGVSQSPSNKVTEKGKDVELRCDPISGHTALYWYRQSLGQGLEFLIYFQGNSAPDKSGLPSDRFSAERTGGSVSTLTIQRTQQEDSAVYLCASSFTLTSTDTQYFGPGTRLTVL.

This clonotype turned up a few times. The CDR3 sequence is CASSVTGSSYNEQFF. Here the CDR3 DNA reads TGTGCCAGCAGTGTGACAGGGAGCTCCTACAATGAGCAGTTCTTC. This chain links TRBV12-3 or TRBV12-4 with TRBJ2-1; TRBD1 aligns across 7 bases. The CDR3 length is 15 residues. With V trimmed by 5 bases and J by 0 bases, 4 bases remained unmatched.

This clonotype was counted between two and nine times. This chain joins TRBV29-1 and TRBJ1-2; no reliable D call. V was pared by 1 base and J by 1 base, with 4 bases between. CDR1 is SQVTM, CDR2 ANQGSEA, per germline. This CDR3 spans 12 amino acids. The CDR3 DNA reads TGCAGCGTTGAAGCGAGTAACTATGGCTACACCTTC. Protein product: CSVEASNYGYTF. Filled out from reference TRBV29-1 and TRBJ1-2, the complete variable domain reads SAVISQKPSRDICQRGTSLTIQCQVDSQVTMMFWYRQQPGQSLTLIATANQGSEATYESGFVIDKFPISRPNLTFSTLTVSNMSPEDSSIYLCSVEASNYGYTFGSGTRLTVV.